This note documents a single T cell receptor beta chain sequence. This CDR3 spans 16 amino acids. Germline V CDR1 and CDR2: LNHDA, SQIVND (reference sequence). J was trimmed by 7 bases and V by 6 bases; bases with no gene match: 16. This sample is drawn from a study of blood T cell repertoires in COVID-19. Study information: From the United States, Italy and Spain came samples of acute and convalescent COVID-19. T cells, B-cell-depleted T cells, or PBMCs supplied cDNA or gDNA.

Methods used by the authors: Counts of nucleated cells, estimated from reference gene primer amplification, were obtained. Assay used: immunoSEQ multiplex PCR; TCRdb lists only in-frame clones, some missing. That table is the source of V, J and clone size, and D and trimming were worked out from the DNA. The sample includes around 64,000 clones, over 75% seen only once; the top ten take roughly 4.6%. The sequenced sample consisted of peripheral blood. The TCR sequence derives from a man older than 75 in a cohort sampled during active COVID-19. The chain employs TRBV19 and TRBJ1-2; 8 nucleotides agree with TRBD1. CDR3 protein: CASRSVSGTGFFGYTF. The DNA for the CDR3 is TGTGCCAGTAGGAGCGTCTCCGGGACAGGTTTTTTTGGCTACACCTTC. Full variable domain (outside the CDR3, taken from reference TRBV19 and TRBJ1-2): DGGITQSPKYLFRKEGQNVTLSCEQNLNHDAMYWYRQDPGQGLRLIYYSQIVNDFQKGDIAEGYSVSREKKESFPLTVTSAQKNPTAFYLCASRSVSGTGFFGYTFGSGTRLTVV.